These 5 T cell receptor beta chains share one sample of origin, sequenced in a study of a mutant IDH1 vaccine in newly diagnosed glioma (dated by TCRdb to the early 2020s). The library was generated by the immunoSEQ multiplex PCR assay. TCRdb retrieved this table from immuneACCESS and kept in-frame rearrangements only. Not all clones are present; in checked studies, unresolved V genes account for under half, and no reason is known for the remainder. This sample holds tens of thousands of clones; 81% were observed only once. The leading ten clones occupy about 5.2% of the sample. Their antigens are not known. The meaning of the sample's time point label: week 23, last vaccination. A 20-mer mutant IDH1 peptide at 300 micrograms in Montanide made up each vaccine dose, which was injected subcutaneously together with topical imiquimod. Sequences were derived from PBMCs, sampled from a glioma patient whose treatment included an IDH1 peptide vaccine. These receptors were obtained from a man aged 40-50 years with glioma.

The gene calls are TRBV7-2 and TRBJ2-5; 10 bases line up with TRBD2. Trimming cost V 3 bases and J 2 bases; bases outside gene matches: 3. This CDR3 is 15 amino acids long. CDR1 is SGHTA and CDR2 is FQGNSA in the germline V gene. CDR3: CASSFALAGQETQYF. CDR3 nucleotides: TGTGCCAGCAGCTTCGCACTAGCGGGGCAAGAGACCCAGTACTTC.

DNA of the CDR3: TGTGCCAGTAGTATGAATGGGGGATATGGCTACACCTTC. It specifies CASSMNGGYGYTF. The chain couples TRBV19 to TRBJ1-2, with D possibly TRBD1 on 5 matching bases. Germline CDR1 reads LNHDA; CDR2 reads SQIVND (reference sequence). The CDR3 spans 13 residues. V lost 3 bases and J lost 5, with 10 bases in between.

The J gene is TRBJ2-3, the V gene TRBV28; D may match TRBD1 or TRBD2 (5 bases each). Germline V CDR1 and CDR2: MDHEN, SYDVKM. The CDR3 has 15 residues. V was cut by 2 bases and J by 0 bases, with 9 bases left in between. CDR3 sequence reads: CASSLGTVSTDTQYF. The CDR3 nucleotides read TGTGCCAGCAGTTTAGGGACCGTTAGCACAGATACGCAGTATTTT.

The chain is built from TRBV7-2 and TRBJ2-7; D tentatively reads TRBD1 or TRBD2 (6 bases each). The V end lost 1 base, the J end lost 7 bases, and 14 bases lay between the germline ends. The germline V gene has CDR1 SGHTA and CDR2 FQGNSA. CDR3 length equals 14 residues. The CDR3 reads CASSLVGGPREQYF. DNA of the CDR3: TGTGCCAGCAGCTTAGTAGGGGGGCCTCGGGAGCAGTACTTC.

In nucleotides, the CDR3 is TGTGCCAGCAGTGAAGATGGAGGCTCCTACGAGCAGTACTTC. Translated, it gives CASSEDGGSYEQYF. This rearrangement joins TRBV2 to TRBJ2-7; possibly TRBD2 for D (5 bases). The CDR3 totals 14 residues. The ends were cut back, 1 base at V and 0 bases at J, with 7 bases in the middle. Germline CDR1 reads SNHLY; CDR2 reads FYNNEI.